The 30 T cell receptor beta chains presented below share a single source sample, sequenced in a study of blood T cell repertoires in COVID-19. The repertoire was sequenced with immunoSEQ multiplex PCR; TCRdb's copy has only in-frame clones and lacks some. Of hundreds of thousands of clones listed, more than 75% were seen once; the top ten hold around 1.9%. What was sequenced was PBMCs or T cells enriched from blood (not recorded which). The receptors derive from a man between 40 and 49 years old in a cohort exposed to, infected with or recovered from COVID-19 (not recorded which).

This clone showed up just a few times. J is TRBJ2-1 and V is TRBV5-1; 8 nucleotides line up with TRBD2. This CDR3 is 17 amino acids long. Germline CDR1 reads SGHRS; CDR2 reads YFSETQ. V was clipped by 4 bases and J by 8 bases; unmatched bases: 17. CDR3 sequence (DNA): TGCGCCAGCAGCCCTAACCCGGGACTAGTGGGGCGGGATGAGCAGTTCTTC. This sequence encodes CASSPNPGLVGRDEQFF.

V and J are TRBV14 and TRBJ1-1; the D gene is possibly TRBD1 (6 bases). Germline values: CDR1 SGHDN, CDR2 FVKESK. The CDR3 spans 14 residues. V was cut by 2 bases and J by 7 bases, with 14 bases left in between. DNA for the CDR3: TGTGCCAGCAGCCAACATGGGGGGGCGGGTGAAGCTTTCTTT. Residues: CASSQHGGAGEAFF.

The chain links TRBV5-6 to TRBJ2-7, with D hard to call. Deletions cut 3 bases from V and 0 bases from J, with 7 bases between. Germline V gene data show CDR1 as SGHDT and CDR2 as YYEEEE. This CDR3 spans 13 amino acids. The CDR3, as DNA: TGTGCCAGCAGCTCATGGGCCTCCTACGAGCAGTACTTC. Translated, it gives CASSSWASYEQYF.

This CDR3 is CASSSGSADTQYF. CDR3 DNA: TGTGCCAGCAGTAGCGGGAGTGCAGATACGCAGTATTTT. J is TRBJ2-3 and V is TRBV28, with 8 bases lining up with TRBD2. CDR1 is MDHEN, CDR2 SYDVKM, per germline. The CDR3 loop spans 13 amino acids. The J segment lost 4 bases and the V segment lost 5 bases, leaving 2 bases of the junction unmatched. The whole variable domain, remainder taken from reference TRBV28 and TRBJ2-3, is DVKVTQSSRYLVKRTGEKVFLECVQDMDHENMFWYRQDPGLGLRLIYFSYDVKMKEKGDIPEGYSVSREKKERFSLILESASTNQTSMYLCASSSGSADTQYFGPGTRLTVL.

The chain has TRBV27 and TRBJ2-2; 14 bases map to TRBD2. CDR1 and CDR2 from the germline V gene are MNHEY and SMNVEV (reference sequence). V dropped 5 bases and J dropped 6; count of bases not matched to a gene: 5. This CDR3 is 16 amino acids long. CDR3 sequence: CASSPSTSGRAGELFF. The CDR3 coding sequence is TGTGCCAGCAGTCCCTCGACTAGCGGGAGGGCCGGGGAGCTGTTTTTT.

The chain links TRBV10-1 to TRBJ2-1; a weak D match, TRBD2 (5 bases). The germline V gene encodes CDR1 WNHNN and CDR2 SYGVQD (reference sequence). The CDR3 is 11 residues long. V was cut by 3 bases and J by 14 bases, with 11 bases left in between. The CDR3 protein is CASSEGGQEFF. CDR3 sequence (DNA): TGCGCCAGCAGTGAAGGAGGTCAGGAGTTCTTC.

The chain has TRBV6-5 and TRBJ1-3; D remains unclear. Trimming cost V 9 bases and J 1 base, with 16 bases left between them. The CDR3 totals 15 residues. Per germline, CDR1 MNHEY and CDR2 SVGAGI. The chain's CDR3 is CASSPGSKSGNTIYF. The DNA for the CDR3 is TGTGCCAGTTCCCCAGGAAGCAAGTCTGGAAACACCATATATTTT.

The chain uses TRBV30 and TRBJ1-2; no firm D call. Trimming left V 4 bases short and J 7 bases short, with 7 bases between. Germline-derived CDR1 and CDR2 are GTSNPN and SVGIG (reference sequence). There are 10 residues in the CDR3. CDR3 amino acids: CAWNEVGYTF. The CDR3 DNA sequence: TGTGCCTGGAATGAGGTTGGCTACACCTTC.

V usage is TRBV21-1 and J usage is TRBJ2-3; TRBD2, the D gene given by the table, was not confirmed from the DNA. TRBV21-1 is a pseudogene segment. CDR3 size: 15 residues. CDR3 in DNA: TGTGCCAGCAGGAAGCGGGAGCGTGGCACAGATACGCAGTATTTT. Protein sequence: CASRKRERGTDTQYF.

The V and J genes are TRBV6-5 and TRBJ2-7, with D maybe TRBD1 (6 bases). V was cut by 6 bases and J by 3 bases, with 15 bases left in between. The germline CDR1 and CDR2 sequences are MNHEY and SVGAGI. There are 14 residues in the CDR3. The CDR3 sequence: CASRSRDTNYEQYF. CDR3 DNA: TGTGCCAGCAGGAGCCGGGACACCAACTACGAGCAGTACTTC.

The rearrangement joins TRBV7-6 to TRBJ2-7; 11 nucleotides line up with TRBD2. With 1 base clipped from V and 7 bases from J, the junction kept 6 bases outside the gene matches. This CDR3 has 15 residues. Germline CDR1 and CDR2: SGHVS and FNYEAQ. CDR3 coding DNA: TGTGCCAGCAGCTTAGGGGTACTAGCGGGAGAAGAGCAGTACTTC. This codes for CASSLGVLAGEEQYF.

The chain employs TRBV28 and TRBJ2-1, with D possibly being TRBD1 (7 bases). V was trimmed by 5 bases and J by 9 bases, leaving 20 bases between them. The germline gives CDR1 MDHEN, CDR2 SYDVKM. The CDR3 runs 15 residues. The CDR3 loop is CASSGARGASLEQFF. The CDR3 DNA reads TGTGCCAGCAGTGGGGCCAGGGGGGCATCCCTTGAGCAGTTCTTC.

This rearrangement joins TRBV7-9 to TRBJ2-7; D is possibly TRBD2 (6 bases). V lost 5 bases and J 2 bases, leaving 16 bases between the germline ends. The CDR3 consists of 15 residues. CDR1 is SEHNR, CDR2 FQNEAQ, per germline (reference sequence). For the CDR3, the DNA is TGTGCCAGCAGCCCCGGGACTTTAAATCCCTACGAGCAGTACTTC. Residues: CASSPGTLNPYEQYF.

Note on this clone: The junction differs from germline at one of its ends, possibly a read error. In nucleotides, the CDR3 is TGTGCCAGCAGTGAAAAGACAGGGCAGGGCTTC. It codes for CASSEKTGQGF. This chain links TRBV6-4 with TRBJ2-7, with 7 bases matching TRBD1. The CDR3 has 11 residues. Germline CDR1 reads MRHNA; CDR2 reads SNTAGT.

The CDR3 DNA reads as TGCGCCAGCAGCTCGGCAGGGACTAGCGGGAGCCGGGAGCTGTTTTTT. Translation gives CASSSAGTSGSRELFF. The rearrangement uses TRBV5-1 and TRBJ2-2, with 14 bases matching TRBD2. There are 16 residues in the CDR3. CDR1 is SGHRS, CDR2 YFSETQ, per germline. J gave up 9 bases and V 3 bases, and 7 bases lay outside the gene matches. Supplemented by reference TRBV5-1 and TRBJ2-2, the full variable domain reads KAGVTQTPRYLIKTRGQQVTLSCSPISGHRSVSWYQQTPGQGLQFLFEYFSETQRNKGNFPGRFSGRQFSNSRSEMNVSTLELGDSALYLCASSSAGTSGSRELFFGEGSRLTVL.

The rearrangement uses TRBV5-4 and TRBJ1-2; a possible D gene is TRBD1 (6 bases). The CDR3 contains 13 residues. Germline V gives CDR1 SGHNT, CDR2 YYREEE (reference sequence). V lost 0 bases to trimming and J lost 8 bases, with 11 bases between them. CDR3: CASSLARGSGYTF. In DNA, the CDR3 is TGTGCCAGCAGCTTGGCCAGGGGAAGCGGCTACACCTTC.

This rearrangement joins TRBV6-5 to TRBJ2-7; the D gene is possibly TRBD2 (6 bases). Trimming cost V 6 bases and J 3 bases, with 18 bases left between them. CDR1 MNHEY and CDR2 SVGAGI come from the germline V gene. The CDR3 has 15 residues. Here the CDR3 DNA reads TGTGCCAGCAGGCCCGGACGCGGGAACCTCTACGAGCAGTACTTC. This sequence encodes CASRPGRGNLYEQYF.

CDR3 sequence: CASSQGLAGGPVLYEQYF. The CDR3 DNA follows: TGTGCCAGCAGCCAAGGCCTAGCGGGAGGGCCGGTTCTATACGAGCAGTACTTC. The V and J genes are TRBV4-2 and TRBJ2-7; 12 bases align to TRBD2. The CDR3 has 18 residues. Germline CDR1 LGHNA, CDR2 YNFKEQ. V trimming: 1 base; J trimming: 4 bases; junction bases outside the gene matches: 11.

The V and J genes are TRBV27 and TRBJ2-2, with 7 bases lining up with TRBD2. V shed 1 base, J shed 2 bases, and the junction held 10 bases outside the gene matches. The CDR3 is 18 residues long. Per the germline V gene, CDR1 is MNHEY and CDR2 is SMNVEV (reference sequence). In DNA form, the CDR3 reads TGTGCCAGCAGTTTATTAAGGAGCGGGATACCTAACACCGGGGAGCTGTTTTTT. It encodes CASSLLRSGIPNTGELFF.

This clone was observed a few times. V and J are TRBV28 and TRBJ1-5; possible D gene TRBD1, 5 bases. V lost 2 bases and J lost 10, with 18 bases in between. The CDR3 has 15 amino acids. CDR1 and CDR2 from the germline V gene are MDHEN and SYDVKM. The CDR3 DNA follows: TGTGCCAGCAGTTTAACCTGGGCAGGACATGGACCCCAGCATTTT. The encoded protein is CASSLTWAGHGPQHF.

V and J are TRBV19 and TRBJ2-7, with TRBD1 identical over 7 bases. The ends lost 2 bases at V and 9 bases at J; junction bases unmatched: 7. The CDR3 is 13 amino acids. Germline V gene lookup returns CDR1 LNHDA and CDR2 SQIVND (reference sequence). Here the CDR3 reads CASSILQGNAQYF. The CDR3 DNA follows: TGTGCCAGTAGTATATTACAGGGGAATGCGCAGTACTTC. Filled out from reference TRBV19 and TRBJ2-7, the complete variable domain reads DGGITQSPKYLFRKEGQNVTLSCEQNLNHDAMYWYRQDPGQGLRLIYYSQIVNDFQKGDIAEGYSVSREKKESFPLTVTSAQKNPTAFYLCASSILQGNAQYFGPGTRLTVT.

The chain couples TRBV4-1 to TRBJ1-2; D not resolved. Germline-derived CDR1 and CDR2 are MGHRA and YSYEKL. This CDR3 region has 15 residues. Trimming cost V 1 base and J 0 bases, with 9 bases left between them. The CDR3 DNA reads TGCGCCAGCAGCCAAGTGGGCAGTGCTAACTATGGCTACACCTTC. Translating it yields CASSQVGSANYGYTF.

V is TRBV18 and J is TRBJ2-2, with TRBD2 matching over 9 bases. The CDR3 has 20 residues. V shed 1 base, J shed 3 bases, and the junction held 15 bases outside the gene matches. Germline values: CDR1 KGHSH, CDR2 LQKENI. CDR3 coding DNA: TGTGCCAGCTCACCACAAGATCCCATAGCGGGAGAGTGGGACACCGGGGAGCTGTTTTTT. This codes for CASSPQDPIAGEWDTGELFF.

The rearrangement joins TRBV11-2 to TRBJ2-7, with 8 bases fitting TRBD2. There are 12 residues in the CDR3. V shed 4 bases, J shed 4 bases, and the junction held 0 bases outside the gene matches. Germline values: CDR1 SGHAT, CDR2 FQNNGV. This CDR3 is CASSSGGYEQYF. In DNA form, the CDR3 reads TGTGCCAGCAGCTCGGGGGGGTACGAGCAGTACTTC.

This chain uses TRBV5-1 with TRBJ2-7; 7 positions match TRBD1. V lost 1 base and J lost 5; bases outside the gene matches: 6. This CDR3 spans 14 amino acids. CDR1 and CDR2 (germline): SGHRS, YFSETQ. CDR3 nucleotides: TGCGCCAGCAGCTTGCGGACAGGCCTCGACGAGCAGTACTTC. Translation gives CASSLRTGLDEQYF. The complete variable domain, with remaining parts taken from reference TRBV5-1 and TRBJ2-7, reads KAGVTQTPRYLIKTRGQQVTLSCSPISGHRSVSWYQQTPGQGLQFLFEYFSETQRNKGNFPGRFSGRQFSNSRSEMNVSTLELGDSALYLCASSLRTGLDEQYFGPGTRLTVT.

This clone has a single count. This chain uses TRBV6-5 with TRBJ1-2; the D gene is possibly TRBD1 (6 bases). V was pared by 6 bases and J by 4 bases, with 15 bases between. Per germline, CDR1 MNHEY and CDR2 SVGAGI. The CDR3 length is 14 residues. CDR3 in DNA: TGTGCCAGCAGCCCCCCAGGGGATACCTATGGCTACACCTTC. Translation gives CASSPPGDTYGYTF.

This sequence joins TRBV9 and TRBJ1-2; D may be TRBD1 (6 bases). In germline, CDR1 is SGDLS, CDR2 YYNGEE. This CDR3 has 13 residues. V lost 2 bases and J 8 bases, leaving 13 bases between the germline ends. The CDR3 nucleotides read TGTGCCAGCAGCGTGTCAGGGACAAAAGGCTACACCTTC. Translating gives CASSVSGTKGYTF.

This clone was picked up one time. In nucleotides, the CDR3 is TGTGCCAGCAGCTTAGCAGGTACAGATCCCTATGGCTACACCTTC. Translation: CASSLAGTDPYGYTF. The gene calls are TRBV7-2 and TRBJ1-2, with D unclear. This CDR3 spans 15 amino acids. V lost 0 bases and J lost 4, with 12 bases in between. Looked up from germline, CDR1 is SGHTA and CDR2 is FQGNSA.

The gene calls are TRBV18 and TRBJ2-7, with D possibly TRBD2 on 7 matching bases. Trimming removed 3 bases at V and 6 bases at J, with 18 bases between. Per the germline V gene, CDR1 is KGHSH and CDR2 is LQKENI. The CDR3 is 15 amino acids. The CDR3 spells CASSPRGGTLGEQYF. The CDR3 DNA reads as TGTGCCAGCTCACCGAGGGGGGGAACCCTCGGCGAGCAGTACTTC.

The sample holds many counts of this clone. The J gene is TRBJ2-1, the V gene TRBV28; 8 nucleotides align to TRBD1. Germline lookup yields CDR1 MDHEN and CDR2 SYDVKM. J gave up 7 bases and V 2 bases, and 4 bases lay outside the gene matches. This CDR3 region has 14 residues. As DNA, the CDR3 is TGTGCCAGCAGTTTACCGGACAGGGCTAATGAGCAGTTCTTC. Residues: CASSLPDRANEQFF.